This T cell receptor (beta chain) originates from a study of T cells in Graves' hyperthyroidism and ophthalmopathy. Study-wide context: Before any treatment, at initial diagnosis, peripheral blood was collected.

The CDR3 contains 15 residues. Germline V lookup: CDR1 MDHEN, CDR2 SYDVKM. V was pared by 3 bases and J by 11 bases, with 21 bases between. Authors of the study amplified TCR beta CDR3 regions from RNA transcripts. First-round RT-PCR of the TCR CDR3 relied on the HTBI primer set. TCRdb itself ran the multiplex PCR reads through MiXCR, one entry per CDR3 protein. Found here are 500,000 or so distinct CDR3 sequences, 17% of them singletons; the top ten hold under 20%. The source is a woman under 30 with Graves' ophthalmopathy. V is TRBV28 and J is TRBJ2-3; the D gene is possibly TRBD2 (5 bases). The sequencing input was blood. CDR3 in DNA: TGTGCCAGCAGTTTGGTGGCGGAGACGGGAATTGGGCAGTATTTT. Protein product: CASSLVAETGIGQYF.